This T cell receptor beta chain appears in the sequencing data of a study of blood T cells in healthy people across ages. The second PCR ran roughly 6 to 11 cycles with a sample-barcoded 5' primer and J-beta primers. Template switching added a 12-random-nucleotide identifier to every cDNA molecule. TCRdb reanalysed the 5' RACE reads using MiXCR and keeps one entry per CDR3 protein. The table shows 730,000 or so distinct CDR3 sequences, with roughly 43% occurring only once. This clonotype was counted between two and nine times. Its matching antigen is unknown. Every donor provided roughly 10 milliliters of peripheral blood. General observations from the study: Among T cells, TCR beta diversity per million cells dropped roughly linearly as age rose. With naive T cell percentage, TCR beta diversity showed a strong correlation.

The V end was cut by 7 bases, the J end by 5 bases, with 14 bases between. CDR3 size: 13 residues. CDR1 and CDR2 (germline): MNHEY, SVGEGT. The J gene is TRBJ1-1, the V gene TRBV6-2 or TRBV6-3; TRBD1 is a possible D gene (6 bases). This TCR was recovered from a woman aged 60-75 years in good health. Material for sequencing was blood. CDR3 sequence reads: CASTGGGRTEAFF. The CDR3 nucleotides are TGTGCCAGCACCGGGGGGGGGCGGACTGAAGCTTTCTTT.